The 26 T cell receptor beta chains below all came from one sample that was sequenced in a study of CD8+CD57+ T cells in acquired aplastic anemia. Genomic DNA acted as the template from which TCR beta VDJ combination and CDR3 sequence profiling were carried out. TCRdb recomputed calls from the reads with MiXCR, one row per CDR3 protein. The profile covers 150,000 to 200,000 distinct CDR3 sequences, with under 55% appearing a single time and 2.9% taken by the ten largest. The sequenced sample was sorted CD4+, CD8+, or CD8+CD57+ T cells (not recorded which) from PBMCs. The receptors stem from a human donor in good health.

In its sample, this clonotype was seen a few times. One base away lies a much larger clone, so this may be a sequencing read error. This chain links TRBV7-9 with TRBJ2-1; D not resolved. Germline-derived CDR1 and CDR2 are SEHNR and FQNEAQ (reference sequence). The V gene lost 1 base and the J gene lost 7 bases, with 5 bases spanning the gap. This CDR3 contains 12 residues. The CDR3 is CASSLEGNEQFF. The CDR3 DNA reads as TGTGCCAGCAGCTTAGAAGGTAATGAGCAGTTCTTC.

In this sample, this clonotype turned up many times. The rearrangement links TRBV9 to TRBJ1-2, with D maybe TRBD1 (6 bases). This CDR3 is built from 16 residues. Trimming pared 4 bases from V and 5 bases from J, leaving 21 bases between. CDR1 SGDLS and CDR2 YYNGEE come from the germline V gene. The CDR3 coding sequence is TGTGCCAGCAGCTCCGGGACAACCTGGGAGTCGTATGGCTACACCTTC. The encoded protein is CASSSGTTWESYGYTF.

Ten or more counts support this clonotype. V and J are TRBV11-1 and TRBJ1-1; 9 bases are shared with TRBD1. CDR1 is SGHAT and CDR2 is FQDESV in the germline V gene (reference sequence). J was trimmed by 6 bases and V by 4 bases; bases with no gene match: 12. The CDR3 totals 16 residues. This chain's CDR3 is CASSSNNRGRLAEAFF. The DNA of the CDR3 is TGTGCCAGCAGCTCGAACAACAGGGGGCGCTTAGCTGAAGCTTTCTTT.

This clonotype has a count of ten or more. J is TRBJ2-7 and V is TRBV20-1; 8 bases match TRBD2. The CDR3 contains 15 residues. The V gene's germline CDR1 is DFQATT and CDR2 SNEGSKA (reference sequence). V shed 0 bases and J 2 bases; nucleotides not matched to a gene: 6. CDR3 protein: CSARDQREFPYEQYF. For the CDR3, the DNA is TGCAGTGCTAGAGATCAGCGGGAGTTTCCCTACGAGCAGTACTTC.

This clonotype was observed at least ten times. The chain joins TRBV9 to TRBJ1-1; 10 positions agree with TRBD1. Trimming removed 3 bases from V and 3 bases from J; junction bases left unmatched: 11. The CDR3 runs 17 residues. The germline V gene has CDR1 SGDLS and CDR2 YYNGEE. CDR3 protein: CASSAGDRGSEDTEAFF. The CDR3 DNA follows: TGTGCCAGCAGCGCGGGGGACAGGGGATCCGAGGACACTGAAGCTTTCTTT. Complete variable domain (other parts from reference TRBV9 and TRBJ1-1): DSGVTQTPKHLITATGQRVTLRCSPRSGDLSVYWYQQSLDQGLQFLIQYYNGEERAKGNILERFSAQQFPDLHSELNLSSLELGDSALYFCASSAGDRGSEDTEAFFGQGTRLTVV.

The chain employs TRBV6-5 and TRBJ2-7, with 7 positions matching TRBD1. In germline, CDR1 is MNHEY, CDR2 SVGAGI. The CDR3 is 14 residues long. The trim removed 4 bases at V and 3 bases at J, leaving 6 bases unmatched. CDR3 bases: TGTGCCAGCAGTTCGGGACAGTTGTTCTACGAGCAGTACTTC. This codes for CASSSGQLFYEQYF.

This clonotype appeared a few times. The CDR3 reads CASSELGDSSYEQYF. The CDR3 DNA is TGTGCCAGCAGTGAATTGGGGGATAGCTCCTACGAGCAGTACTTC. The V gene is TRBV25-1, the J gene TRBJ2-7; TRBD1 or TRBD2 may be the D gene (5 bases each). The V and J ends lost 1 base and 0 bases respectively, with 10 bases between them. The CDR3 spans 15 residues. CDR1 and CDR2 from the germline V gene are MGHDK and SYGVNS.

This clonotype was detected many times. The chain carries TRBV2 and TRBJ2-1; 11 bases match TRBD2. This CDR3 has 16 amino acids. The ends lost 5 bases at V and 7 bases at J; junction bases unmatched: 10. Germline V gives CDR1 SNHLY, CDR2 FYNNEI. The CDR3 is CASSLRVTSGRNEQFF. The CDR3 DNA reads as TGTGCCAGCAGTCTTAGGGTAACTAGCGGGAGAAATGAGCAGTTCTTC.

The table lists this clonotype with a count of one. Just one base apart from a much larger clone, this may be a read error. The chain uses TRBV11-2 and TRBJ2-7; D unresolved. CDR3 length equals 15 residues. Germline assignment: CDR1 SGHAT and CDR2 FQNNGV. The CDR3: CASSLGGPSLYEQSF. In DNA form, the CDR3 reads TGTGCCAGCAGCTTAGGTGGGCCGAGCCTCTACGAGCAGTCCTTC.

This clonotype occurred many times. The chain joins TRBV6-1 to TRBJ2-7; TRBD1 agrees at 9 bases. The germline V gene encodes CDR1 MNHNS and CDR2 SASEGT. J was trimmed by 4 bases and V by 6 bases; bases with no gene match: 4. The CDR3 extends over 13 amino acids. The chain's CDR3 is CASSRDRGYEQYF. CDR3 nucleotides: TGTGCCAGCAGCCGCGACAGGGGGTACGAGCAGTACTTC.

Many counts were recorded for this clonotype. The chain employs TRBV9 and TRBJ2-5; D could derive from TRBD1 or TRBD2 (5 bases each). Germline V gene lookup returns CDR1 SGDLS and CDR2 YYNGEE. The V end lost 3 bases, the J end lost 5 bases, and 8 bases lay between the germline ends. This CDR3 is 12 amino acids long. Here the CDR3 reads CASSGGAETQYF. For the CDR3, the DNA is TGTGCCAGCAGCGGAGGGGCGGAGACCCAGTACTTC.

Only a few counts were recorded for this clonotype. The J gene is TRBJ2-6, the V gene TRBV18; D is unresolved. V dropped 3 bases and J dropped 0 bases, with 6 bases sitting between them. The CDR3 covers 15 residues. Per the germline V gene, CDR1 is KGHSH and CDR2 is LQKENI. The CDR3 reads CASSPTHSGANVLTF. Written as DNA, the CDR3 is TGTGCCAGCTCACCGACCCACTCTGGGGCCAACGTCCTGACTTTC.

In DNA form, the CDR3 reads TGTGCCATGCGGGACTCCCGCTACGAGCAGTACTTC. This codes for CAMRDSRYEQYF. This chain uses TRBV10-3 with TRBJ2-7; tentatively, D is TRBD2 (6 bases). V was trimmed by 9 bases and J by 3 bases, leaving 12 bases between them. CDR1 is ENHRY and CDR2 is SYGVKD in the germline V gene. This CDR3 has 12 amino acids.

For this clonotype: This is likely a read error, given that the CDR3 carries no conserved phenylalanine or tryptophan at its end. The chain couples TRBV6-5 to TRBJ1-1, with TRBD1 identical over 9 bases. Germline CDR1 reads MNHEY; CDR2 reads SVGAGI. J gave up 4 bases and V 6 bases, and 9 bases lay outside the gene matches. The CDR3 runs to 15 residues. The CDR3 coding sequence is TGTGCCAGCAGCCCTACGGGACAGGGTCGCACTGAAGCTTTCCTT. It is translated as CASSPTGQGRTEAFL.

The chain links TRBV7-2 to TRBJ1-6; tentatively, D is TRBD1 (5 bases). The CDR3 extends over 13 amino acids. Germline V lookup: CDR1 SGHTA, CDR2 FQGNSA. V was clipped by 3 bases and J by 5 bases, with 5 bases between them. The CDR3 is CASSLGDNSPLHF. The CDR3 DNA reads as TGTGCCAGCAGCTTGGGGGATAATTCACCCCTCCACTTT.

This chain uses TRBV2 with TRBJ2-1; 9 nucleotides agree with TRBD2. This CDR3 has 16 amino acids. Germline V CDR1 and CDR2: SNHLY, FYNNEI. With V trimmed by 6 bases and J by 4 bases, 10 bases remained unmatched. This CDR3 reads CASRPHASGVYNEQFF. CDR3 bases: TGTGCCAGCAGGCCCCACGCTAGCGGGGTATACAATGAGCAGTTCTTC.

This chain joins TRBV15 and TRBJ2-1; D is tentatively TRBD1 or TRBD2 (7 bases each). The V gene's germline CDR1 is LNHNV and CDR2 YYDKDF (reference sequence). Trimming removed 0 bases at V and 5 bases at J, with 20 bases between. The CDR3 totals 18 residues. DNA for the CDR3: TGTGCCACCAGCAGAGATGAGTGGGGGGGGACAGACGACAATGAGCAGTTCTTC. Its translation is CATSRDEWGGTDDNEQFF.

The gene calls are TRBV20-1 and TRBJ2-1; 8 nucleotides agree with TRBD1. J gave up 5 bases and V 5 bases, and 5 bases lay outside the gene matches. The CDR3 loop spans 13 amino acids. The germline gives CDR1 DFQATT, CDR2 SNEGSKA (reference sequence). The CDR3 reads CSARGQGDNEQFF. The CDR3, as DNA: TGCAGTGCTCGCGGACAGGGTGACAATGAGCAGTTCTTC.

The sample holds many counts of this clonotype. The V and J genes are TRBV20-1 and TRBJ1-1; D remains ambiguous. V shed 6 bases and J shed 0 bases, with 11 bases lying between them. Germline CDR1 DFQATT, CDR2 SNEGSKA (reference sequence). The length of the CDR3 is 13 residues. For the CDR3, the DNA is TGCAGTGCCTCGGGTTTCATGAACACTGAAGCTTTCTTT. Its protein product is CSASGFMNTEAFF.

In regard to this clonotype: This could be a read error, since a much larger clone is one nucleotide away. The J gene is TRBJ2-5, the V gene TRBV11-3; no clear D gene. CDR1 is SGHNT, CDR2 YENEEA, per germline. This CDR3 has 13 amino acids. CDR3 region: CASSLFTQEAQYF. DNA of the CDR3: TGTGCCAGCAGCTTATTCACCCAAGAGGCCCAGTACTTC.

This clonotype was detected many times. The chain combines TRBV5-1 with TRBJ1-2, with D hard to call. Trimming left V 2 bases short and J 4 bases short, with 12 bases between. CDR1 is SGHRS, CDR2 YFSETQ, per germline. The CDR3 runs 14 residues. The CDR3 coding sequence is TGCGCCAGCAGCTTTTCCGCCGCGATCTATGGCTACACCTTC. As protein: CASSFSAAIYGYTF. The whole variable domain, remainder taken from reference TRBV5-1 and TRBJ1-2, is KAGVTQTPRYLIKTRGQQVTLSCSPISGHRSVSWYQQTPGQGLQFLFEYFSETQRNKGNFPGRFSGRQFSNSRSEMNVSTLELGDSALYLCASSFSAAIYGYTFGSGTRLTVV.

This chain links TRBV24-1 with TRBJ2-5, with D possibly TRBD1 on 5 matching bases. Trimming took 3 bases from V and 5 from J, leaving 12 bases between them. The CDR3 consists of 14 residues. Germline lookup yields CDR1 KGHDR and CDR2 SFDVKD. CDR3 region: CATSDQGARETQYF. CDR3 nucleotide sequence: TGTGCCACCAGTGATCAAGGGGCTCGGGAGACCCAGTACTTC.

This clonotype was detected many times. V is TRBV4-3 and J is TRBJ2-7; D call uncertain. The CDR3 is made up of 13 amino acids. Between the trimmed V and J ends, which lost 0 bases and 4 bases, there was a span of 7 bases. The germline CDR1 and CDR2 sequences are LGHNA and YSLEER. The CDR3 DNA follows: TGCGCCAGCAGCCAAGACGCTGGGTACGAGCAGTACTTC. The encoded protein is CASSQDAGYEQYF.

The chain has TRBV4-2 and TRBJ2-1, with 12 bases lining up with TRBD2. Germline values: CDR1 LGHNA, CDR2 YNFKEQ. CDR3 size: 16 residues. Unmatched junction bases numbered 6, after V lost 4 bases and J lost 5 bases. As DNA, the CDR3 is TGTGCCAGCAGCCCAGGACTAGCGGGATGGGACAATGAGCAGTTCTTC. Translated, it gives CASSPGLAGWDNEQFF.

The genes are TRBV24-1 and TRBJ1-5; 7 bases are a match to TRBD1. Trimming removed 7 bases from V and 10 bases from J; junction bases left unmatched: 9. This CDR3 has 13 residues. Germline CDR1 is KGHDR and CDR2 is SFDVKD. This CDR3 reads CATRQGENQPQHF. For the CDR3, the DNA is TGTGCCACCAGGCAGGGGGAAAACCAACCCCAGCATTTT.

The chain links TRBV10-3 to TRBJ1-1, with D perhaps matching TRBD1 (5 bases). This CDR3 comprises 14 residues. Germline V gives CDR1 ENHRY, CDR2 SYGVKD. V lost 3 bases and J 4 bases, leaving 12 bases between the germline ends. The CDR3 reads CAISESGAGTEAFF. Written as DNA, the CDR3 is TGTGCCATCAGTGAATCCGGGGCAGGCACTGAAGCTTTCTTT.